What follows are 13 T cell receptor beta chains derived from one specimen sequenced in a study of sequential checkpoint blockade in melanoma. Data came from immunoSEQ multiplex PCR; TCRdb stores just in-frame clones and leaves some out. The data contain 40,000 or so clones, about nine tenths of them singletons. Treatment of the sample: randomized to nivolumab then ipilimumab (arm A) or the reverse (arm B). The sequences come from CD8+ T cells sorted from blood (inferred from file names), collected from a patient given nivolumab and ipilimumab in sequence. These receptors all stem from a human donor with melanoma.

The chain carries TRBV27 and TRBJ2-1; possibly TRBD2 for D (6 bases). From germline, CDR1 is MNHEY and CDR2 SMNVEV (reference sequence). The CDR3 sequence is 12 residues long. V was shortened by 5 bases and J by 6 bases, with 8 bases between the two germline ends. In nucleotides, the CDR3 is TGTGCCAGCAGTCCCGGGGGCAATGAGCAGTTCTTC. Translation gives CASSPGGNEQFF.

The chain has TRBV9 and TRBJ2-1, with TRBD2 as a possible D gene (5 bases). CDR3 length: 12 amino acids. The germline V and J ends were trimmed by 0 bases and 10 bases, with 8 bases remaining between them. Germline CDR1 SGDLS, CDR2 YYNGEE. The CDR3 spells CASSVVEREQFF. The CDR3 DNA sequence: TGTGCCAGCAGCGTAGTGGAGCGGGAGCAGTTCTTC.

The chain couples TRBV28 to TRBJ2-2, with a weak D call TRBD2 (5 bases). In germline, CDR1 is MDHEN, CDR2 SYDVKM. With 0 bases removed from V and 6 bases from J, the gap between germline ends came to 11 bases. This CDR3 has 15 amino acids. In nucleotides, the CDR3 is TGTGCCAGCAGTTTATGGGGGAGTCTGTCCGGGGAGCTGTTTTTT. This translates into CASSLWGSLSGELFF.

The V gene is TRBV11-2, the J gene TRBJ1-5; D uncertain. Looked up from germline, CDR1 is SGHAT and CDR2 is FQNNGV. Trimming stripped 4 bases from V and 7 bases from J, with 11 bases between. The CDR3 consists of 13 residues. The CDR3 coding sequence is TGTGCCAGCAGCTCCGCGGCCCGCCAGCCCCAGCATTTT. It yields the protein CASSSAARQPQHF. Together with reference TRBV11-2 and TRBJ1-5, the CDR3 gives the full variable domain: EAGVAQSPRYKIIEKRQSVAFWCNPISGHATLYWYQQILGQGPKLLIQFQNNGVVDDSQLPKDRFSAERLKGVDSTLKIQPAKLEDSAVYLCASSSAARQPQHFGDGTRLSIL.

The DNA for the CDR3 is TGTGCCAGCAGCTTAGTGACAGGGGAGTTAGGCCACGAGCAGTACTTC. Amino acid sequence: CASSLVTGELGHEQYF. The chain recombines TRBV7-9 with TRBJ2-7; TRBD1 aligns across 8 bases. V lost 1 base and J lost 5; bases outside the gene matches: 10. CDR1 and CDR2 from the germline V gene are SEHNR and FQNEAQ (reference sequence). This CDR3 is 16 amino acids long.

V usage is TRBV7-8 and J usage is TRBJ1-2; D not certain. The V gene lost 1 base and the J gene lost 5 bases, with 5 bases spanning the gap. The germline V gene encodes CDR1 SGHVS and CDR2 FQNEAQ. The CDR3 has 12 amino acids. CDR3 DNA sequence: TGTGCCAGCAGCTTAGATCAGTATGGCTACACCTTC. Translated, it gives CASSLDQYGYTF.

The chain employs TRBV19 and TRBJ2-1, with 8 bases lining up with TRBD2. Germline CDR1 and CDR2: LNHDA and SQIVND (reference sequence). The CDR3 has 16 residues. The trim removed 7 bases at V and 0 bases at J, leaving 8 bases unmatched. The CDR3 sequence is CASTIAGLSSYNEQFF. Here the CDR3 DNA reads TGTGCCAGTACGATAGCGGGGCTTAGCTCCTACAATGAGCAGTTCTTC.

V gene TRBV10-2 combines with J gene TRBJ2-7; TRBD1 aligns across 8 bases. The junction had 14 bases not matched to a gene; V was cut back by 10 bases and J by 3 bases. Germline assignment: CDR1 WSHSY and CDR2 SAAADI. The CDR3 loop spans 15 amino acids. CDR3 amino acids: CATGGPGQEDYEQYF. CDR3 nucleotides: TGCGCCACCGGGGGACCGGGACAGGAGGACTACGAGCAGTACTTC.

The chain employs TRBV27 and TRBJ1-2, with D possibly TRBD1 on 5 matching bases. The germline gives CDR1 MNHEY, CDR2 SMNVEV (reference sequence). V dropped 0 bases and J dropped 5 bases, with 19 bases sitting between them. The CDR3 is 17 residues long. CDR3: CASSLSGLGGGGYGYTF. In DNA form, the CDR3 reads TGTGCCAGCAGTTTATCGGGATTGGGAGGCGGGGGATATGGCTACACCTTC.

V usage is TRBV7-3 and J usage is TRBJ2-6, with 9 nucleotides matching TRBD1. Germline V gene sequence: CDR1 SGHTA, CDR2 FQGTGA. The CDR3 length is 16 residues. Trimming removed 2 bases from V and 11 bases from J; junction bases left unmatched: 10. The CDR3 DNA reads TGTGCCAGCAGCTTACCTACGGGGGACAGGGTACACGTCCTGACTTTC. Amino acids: CASSLPTGDRVHVLTF.

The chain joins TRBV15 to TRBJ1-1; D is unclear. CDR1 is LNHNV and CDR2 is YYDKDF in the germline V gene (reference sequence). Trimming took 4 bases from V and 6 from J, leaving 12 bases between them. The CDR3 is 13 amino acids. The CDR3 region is CATSNEGRAEAFF. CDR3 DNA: TGTGCCACCAGCAATGAGGGTCGCGCTGAAGCTTTCTTT.

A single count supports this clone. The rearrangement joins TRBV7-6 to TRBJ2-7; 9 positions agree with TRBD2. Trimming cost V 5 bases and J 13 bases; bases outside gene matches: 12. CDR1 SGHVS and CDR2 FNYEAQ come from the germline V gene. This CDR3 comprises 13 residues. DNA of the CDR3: TGTGCCAGCAGCCCTTCGGCCGGACTAGCGTCATACTTC. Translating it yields CASSPSAGLASYF.

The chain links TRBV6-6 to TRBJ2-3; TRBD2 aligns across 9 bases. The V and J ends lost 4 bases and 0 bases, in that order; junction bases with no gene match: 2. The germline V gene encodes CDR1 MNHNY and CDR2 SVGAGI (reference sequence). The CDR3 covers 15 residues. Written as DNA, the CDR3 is TGTGCCAGCAGTTCCCTAGCGGGGAGCACAGATACGCAGTATTTT. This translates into CASSSLAGSTDTQYF.